Detailed here is one T cell receptor (beta chain). Its cognate antigen is unknown. CDR1 and CDR2 (germline): SGHRS, YFSETQ. J gave up 2 bases and V 3 bases, and 5 bases lay outside the gene matches. This CDR3 has 16 residues. The data originate from a study of radiotherapy plus CTLA-4 blockade in lung cancer. Study overall: Of all patients, approximately 17% responded objectively and approximately 31% showed disease control.

Measured with immunoSEQ multiplex PCR; TCRdb has only the in-frame clones, and not every one. The repertoire holds fewer than 150,000 clones, with nearly 80% as singletons. Regarding the study as a whole: Researchers report tumor-derived TCR clones expanding in blood after radiotherapy plus ipilimumab.

Ipilimumab-mediated CTLA-4 blockade plus focal radiation was given to patients having chemo-refractory metastatic non-small-cell lung cancer. The sample here was peripheral blood, taken from a patient treated with radiotherapy plus ipilimumab. The sequence derives from a human donor with non-small cell lung cancer who had a partial response to radiotherapy plus ipilimumab. V is TRBV5-1 and J is TRBJ2-5, with 12 bases fitting TRBD2. CDR3 residues: CASSSQLAGGQETQYF. The CDR3 nucleotides are TGCGCCAGCAGCTCGCAACTAGCGGGAGGACAAGAGACCCAGTACTTC.